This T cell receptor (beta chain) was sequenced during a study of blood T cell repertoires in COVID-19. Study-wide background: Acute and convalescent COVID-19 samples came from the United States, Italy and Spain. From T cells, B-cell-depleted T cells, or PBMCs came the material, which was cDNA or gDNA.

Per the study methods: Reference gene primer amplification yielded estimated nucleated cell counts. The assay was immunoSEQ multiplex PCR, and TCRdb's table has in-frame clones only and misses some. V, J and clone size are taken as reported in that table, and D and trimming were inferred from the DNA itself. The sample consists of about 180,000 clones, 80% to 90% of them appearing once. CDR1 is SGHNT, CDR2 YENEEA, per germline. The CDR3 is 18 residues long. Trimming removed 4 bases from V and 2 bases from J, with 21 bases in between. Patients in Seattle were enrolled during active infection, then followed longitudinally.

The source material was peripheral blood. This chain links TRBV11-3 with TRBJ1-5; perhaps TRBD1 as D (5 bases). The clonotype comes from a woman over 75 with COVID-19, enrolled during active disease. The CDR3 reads CASSSPLIVRVGNQPQHF. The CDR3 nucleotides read TGTGCCAGCAGCTCCCCCCTAATTGTCAGGGTGGGCAATCAGCCCCAGCATTTT.